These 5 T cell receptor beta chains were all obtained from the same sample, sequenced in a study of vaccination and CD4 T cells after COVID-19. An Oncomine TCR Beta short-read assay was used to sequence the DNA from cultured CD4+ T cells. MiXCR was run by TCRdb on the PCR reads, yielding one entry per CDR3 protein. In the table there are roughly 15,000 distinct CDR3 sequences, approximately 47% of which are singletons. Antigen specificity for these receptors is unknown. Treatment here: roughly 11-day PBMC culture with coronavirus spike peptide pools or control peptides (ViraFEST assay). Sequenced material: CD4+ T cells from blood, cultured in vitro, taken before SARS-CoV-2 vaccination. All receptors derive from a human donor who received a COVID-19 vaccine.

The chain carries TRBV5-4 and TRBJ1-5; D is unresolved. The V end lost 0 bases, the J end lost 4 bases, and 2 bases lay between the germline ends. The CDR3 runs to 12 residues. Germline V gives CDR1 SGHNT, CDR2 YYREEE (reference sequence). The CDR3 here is CASSLGNQPQHF. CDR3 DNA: TGTGCCAGCAGCTTGGGGAATCAGCCCCAGCATTTT.

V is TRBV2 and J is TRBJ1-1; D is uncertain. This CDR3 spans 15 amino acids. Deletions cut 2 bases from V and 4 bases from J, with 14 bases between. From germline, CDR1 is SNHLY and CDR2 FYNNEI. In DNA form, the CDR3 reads TGTGCCAGCAGTGAATGGGAGGCCAGGAGCACTGAAGCTTTCTTT. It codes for CASSEWEARSTEAFF. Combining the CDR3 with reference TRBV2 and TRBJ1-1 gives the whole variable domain EPEVTQTPSHQVTQMGQEVILRCVPISNHLYFYWYRQILGQKVEFLVSFYNNEISEKSEIFDDQFSVERPDGSNFTLKIRSTKLEDSAMYFCASSEWEARSTEAFFGQGTRLTVV.

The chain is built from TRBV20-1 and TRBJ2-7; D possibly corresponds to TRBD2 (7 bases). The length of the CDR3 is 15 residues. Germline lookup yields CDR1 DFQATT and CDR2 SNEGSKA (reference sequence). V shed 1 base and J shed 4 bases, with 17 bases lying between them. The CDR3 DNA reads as TGCAGTGCTAGAGGTTTGGGGGGGGCCTCTTACGAGCAGTACTTC. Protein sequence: CSARGLGGASYEQYF.

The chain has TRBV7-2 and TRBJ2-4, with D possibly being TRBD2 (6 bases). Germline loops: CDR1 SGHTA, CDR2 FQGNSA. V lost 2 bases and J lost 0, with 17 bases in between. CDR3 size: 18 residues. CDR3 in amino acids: CASSLRAIGGLAKNIQYF. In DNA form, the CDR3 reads TGTGCCAGCAGCTTAAGGGCTATCGGAGGGCTAGCCAAAAACATTCAGTACTTC.

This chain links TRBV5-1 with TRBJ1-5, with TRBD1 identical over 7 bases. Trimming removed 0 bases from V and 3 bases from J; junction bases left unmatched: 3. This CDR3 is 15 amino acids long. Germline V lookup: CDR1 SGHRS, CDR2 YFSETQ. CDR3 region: CASSLATGVNQPQHF. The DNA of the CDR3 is TGCGCCAGCAGCTTGGCCACAGGGGTCAATCAGCCCCAGCATTTT. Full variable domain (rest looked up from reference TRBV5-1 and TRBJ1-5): KAGVTQTPRYLIKTRGQQVTLSCSPISGHRSVSWYQQTPGQGLQFLFEYFSETQRNKGNFPGRFSGRQFSNSRSEMNVSTLELGDSALYLCASSLATGVNQPQHFGDGTRLSIL.